The present entry profiles one T cell receptor beta chain with its context. Its matching antigen is unknown. This entry is derived from a study of T cell clones after liver transplantation. Study details: Three of eight recipients were HCV-positive; others had non-autoimmune, non-viral indications.

Germline loops: CDR1 SGHTA, CDR2 FQGTGA. V was shortened by 5 bases and J by 2 bases, with 14 bases between the two germline ends. The CDR3 runs to 15 residues. Sequencing was performed with immunoSEQ multiplex PCR; in TCRdb, only in-frame clones are kept and a portion is missing. Seen here are 15,000 to 20,000 clones, 65% to 85% observed once, and the top ten hold 35%. Study results and limitations: Post-transplant time points were not standardized, so conclusions are preliminary. In most of the 8 subjects, circulating graft-donor-reactive CD4 TCRbeta sequences fell significantly after transplant. Migration into the graft, not deletion, may explain lost graft donor-reactive T cells.

The TCR sequence derives from a human patient who received a liver transplant. Some T cells may arise from the graft donor. The V and J genes are TRBV7-3 and TRBJ2-3; a possible D gene is TRBD1 (6 bases). Sequences were derived from CD8+ T cells from blood, sampled less than 50 months after liver transplant. Here the CDR3 reads CASSHTGSTTDTQYF. CDR3 DNA sequence: TGTGCCAGCAGCCATACAGGGTCCACCACAGATACGCAGTATTTT.